The rows below give T cell receptor beta chains drawn from one sample of a study of beta chain features in type 1 diabetes. Data came from immunoSEQ multiplex PCR; TCRdb stores just in-frame clones and leaves some out. This sample has about 740,000 clones; roughly an eighth occur once, and the top ten carry about 0.02%. Sequenced: naive CD4+ T cells from blood. The receptors shown here come from a man aged 18 to 30 with type 1 diabetes. Each CDR3 is given with its conserved first and last residue. A D gene is named only where the DNA matches it firmly. Expanded clones get a size class; other rows say once, few or many, or leave the size out.

D gene	J gene	clone size	V gene	CDR3 protein	CDR3 DNA
-	TRBJ2-1	-	TRBV7-9	CASSLAQGVFGEGEQFF	TGTGCCAGCAGCTTAGCACAGGGTGTGTTCGGCGAGGGTGAGCAGTTCTTC
TRBD1	TRBJ2-7	few	TRBV13	CASSEGYRGSHHPYEQYF	TGTGCCAGCAGCGAAGGATACAGGGGATCACATCATCCCTACGAGCAGTACTTC
-	TRBJ1-5	-	TRBV27	CASSPGTASNQPQHF	TGTGCCAGCAGTCCCGGGACCGCCAGCAATCAGCCCCAGCATTTT
-	TRBJ1-4	-	TRBV2	CASNYNEKLFF	TGTGCCAGCAATTATAATGAAAAACTGTTTTTT
-	TRBJ1-2	-	TRBV4-1	CASSPRLEGVRGYTF	TGCGCCAGCAGCCCAAGATTGGAGGGGGTGCGTGGCTACACCTTC
TRBD1	TRBJ2-5	-	TRBV5-8	CASSLGQGRETQYF	TGTGCCAGCAGCTTGGGACAGGGGCGGGAGACCCAGTACTTC
-	TRBJ1-2	few	TRBV30	CAHKGVVDYGYTF	TGTGCCCACAAGGGAGTTGTAGACTATGGCTACACCTTC
-	TRBJ2-1	few	TRBV19	CASSTAGTPLGNEQFF	TGTGCCAGTAGTACCGCCGGGACCCCCCTGGGGAATGAGCAGTTCTTC
TRBD1	TRBJ1-1	few	TRBV29-1	CSATGQVGWDTEAFF	TGCAGCGCAACCGGACAGGTCGGGTGGGACACTGAAGCTTTCTTT
TRBD2	TRBJ2-7	few	TRBV6-1	CASSPDSGASYEQYF	TGTGCCAGCAGTCCAGATAGCGGGGCTAGCTACGAGCAGTACTTC
-	TRBJ1-1	-	TRBV27	CASSSEGGSTEAFF	TGTGCCAGCAGTTCGGAGGGCGGGAGCACTGAAGCTTTCTTT
-	TRBJ2-2	-	TRBV7-8	CASSLVQAGELFF	TGTGCCAGCAGCTTAGTACAGGCCGGGGAGCTGTTTTTT
TRBD1	TRBJ2-7	-	TRBV10-3	CAISGGDRAYEQYF	TGTGCCATCAGTGGAGGGGACAGGGCTTACGAGCAGTACTTC
TRBD1	TRBJ1-1	-	TRBV7-9	CASSAGGQFNTEAFF	TGTGCCAGCAGCGCGGGGGGACAGTTCAACACTGAAGCTTTCTTT
-	TRBJ2-2	few	TRBV5-4	CASSLAAGGTGELFF	TGTGCCAGCAGCTTGGCAGCAGGCGGCACCGGGGAGCTGTTTTTT
TRBD2	TRBJ2-7	few	TRBV5-1	CASSLGLAVAYEQYF	TGCGCCAGCAGCTTGGGCCTAGCGGTGGCTTACGAGCAGTACTTC
-	TRBJ1-2	few	TRBV4-1	CASSPPTDYGYTF	TGCGCCAGCAGCCCTCCGACAGACTATGGCTACACCTTC
TRBD2	TRBJ2-7	-	TRBV7-9	CASSPSGGAGLLAQYF	TGTGCCAGCAGCCCCTCGGGGGGGGCAGGCCTACTGGCGCAGTACTTC